The subject of this entry is one T cell receptor beta chain. Its specificity is not known. The authors sorted CD4+ naive, central memory, regulatory and stem cell-like memory cells via CD45RO/CCR7/CD25/CD127/CD95/CD27. Germline CDR1 is LNHDA and CDR2 is SQIVND (reference sequence). V lost 4 bases and J lost 4, with 14 bases in between. This CDR3 has 15 residues. This sample was taken from a study of beta chain features in type 1 diabetes. Whole-study findings and limits: TCRB rearrangement may or may not be influenced by HLA type; here this remained unresolved.

The study reverse transcribed the entire isolated RNA, so it sequenced expressed TCRB transcripts. Clones were sequenced by immunoSEQ multiplex PCR, and TCRdb holds only the in-frame ones, with some missing. This table has over 700,000 clones, about a sixth appearing once. This TCR was sampled from a woman aged 18-29 years in good health. Sequenced: naive CD4+ T cells from blood. The chain combines TRBV19 with TRBJ1-5; D uncertain. CDR3 residues: CASSKVTERNQPQHF. DNA for the CDR3: TGTGCCAGTAGTAAAGTGACCGAACGAAATCAGCCCCAGCATTTT.